A single sample gave rise to the 20 T cell receptor beta chains below, sequenced in a study of blood T cells in healthy people across ages. PCR was performed a second time for about 7 to 12 cycles using a sample-barcoded 5' primer and a J-beta primer mix. MiXCR was run by TCRdb on the 5' RACE reads, yielding one entry per CDR3 protein. This sample has approximately 800,000 distinct CDR3 sequences, with around 50% found just once. The sequencing sample was made of blood. The source of these receptors is an elderly man in good health.

The chain carries TRBV3-1 and TRBJ2-1, with 9 bases fitting TRBD2. This CDR3 spans 16 amino acids. V lost 1 base to trimming and J lost 4 bases; unmatched junction nucleotides: 5. CDR1 is LGHDT, CDR2 YNNKEL, per germline (reference sequence). CDR3 DNA: TGTGCCAGCAGCCAAGTAGTTAGCGGGAGATACAATGAGCAGTTCTTC. This codes for CASSQVVSGRYNEQFF.

The chain recombines TRBV19 with TRBJ2-2; tentative D call: TRBD2 (5 bases). CDR3 size: 16 residues. The germline gives CDR1 LNHDA, CDR2 SQIVND (reference sequence). Trimming cost V 6 bases and J 2 bases, with 16 bases left between them. CDR3 sequence reads: CASSPPVGRNTGELFF. The CDR3 DNA sequence: TGTGCCAGTAGCCCGCCGGTGGGGAGAAACACCGGGGAGCTGTTTTTT.

V usage is TRBV24-1 and J usage is TRBJ2-5; 9 nucleotides align to TRBD2. The CDR3 is 15 amino acids. V shed 2 bases and J 1 base; nucleotides not matched to a gene: 1. Germline loops: CDR1 KGHDR, CDR2 SFDVKD. The CDR3 loop is CATSDSSGIQETQYF. CDR3 nucleotide sequence: TGTGCCACCAGTGATTCTAGCGGGATCCAAGAGACCCAGTACTTC.

The chain has TRBV28 and TRBJ2-4, with 8 bases that match TRBD2. The CDR3 covers 15 residues. Germline assignment: CDR1 MDHEN and CDR2 SYDVKM. Trimming took 5 bases from V and 6 from J; bases not matched to a gene: 9. DNA for the CDR3: TGTGCCAGCAGTCTTAGCGGGAATAGCGCAAACATTCAGTACTTC. It codes for CASSLSGNSANIQYF.

The chain employs TRBV7-2 and TRBJ2-1; tentatively, D is TRBD2 (6 bases). This CDR3 comprises 14 residues. The V gene lost 1 base and the J gene lost 2 bases, with 6 bases spanning the gap. Germline V lookup: CDR1 SGHTA, CDR2 FQGNSA. The CDR3: CASSLGLAYNEQFF. The CDR3 DNA sequence: TGTGCCAGCAGCTTAGGACTAGCCTACAATGAGCAGTTCTTC. Looking up the rest from reference TRBV7-2 and TRBJ2-1 gives the full variable domain: GAGVSQSPSNKVTEKGKDVELRCDPISGHTALYWYRQSLGQGLEFLIYFQGNSAPDKSGLPSDRFSAERTGGSVSTLTIQRTQQEDSAVYLCASSLGLAYNEQFFGPGTRLTVL.

This clonotype was counted ten times or more. V usage is TRBV4-3 and J usage is TRBJ2-6; D call uncertain. This CDR3 is 15 amino acids long. V lost 8 bases, J lost 0 bases, and 11 bases lay in between. Germline lookup yields CDR1 LGHNA and CDR2 YSLEER. The CDR3 spells CASSPESSGANVLTF. DNA for the CDR3: TGCGCCAGCTCTCCGGAGAGCTCTGGGGCCAACGTCCTGACTTTC.

This clonotype was observed many times. The chain employs TRBV12-3 or TRBV12-4 and TRBJ1-5; no firm D call. V lost 7 bases and J lost 2, with 12 bases in between. CDR3 length: 14 residues. CDR3: CASTASAGNQPQHF. For the CDR3, the DNA is TGTGCCAGCACTGCTTCGGCGGGCAATCAGCCCCAGCATTTT.

The chain is built from TRBV14 and TRBJ2-3; D may be TRBD1 or TRBD2 (5 bases each). The germline gives CDR1 SGHDN, CDR2 FVKESK. Deletions cut 0 bases from V and 5 bases from J, with 18 bases between. CDR3 size: 17 residues. The CDR3 nucleotides read TGTGCCAGCAGCCAAGATCCGACTCGGAGAGGGGTAGATACGCAGTATTTT. Residues: CASSQDPTRRGVDTQYF.

This rearrangement joins TRBV28 to TRBJ2-3; D is unclear. CDR1 is MDHEN, CDR2 SYDVKM, per germline. V gave up 6 bases and J gave up 5 bases, with 15 bases separating them. There are 14 residues in the CDR3. The CDR3 spells CASRRGGVGDTQYF. As DNA, the CDR3 is TGTGCCAGCAGAAGAGGTGGGGTGGGAGATACGCAGTATTTT.

The chain joins TRBV7-2 to TRBJ1-2; D is unclear. CDR1 and CDR2 from the germline V gene are SGHTA and FQGNSA. Trimming took 5 bases from V and 0 from J, leaving 13 bases between them. This CDR3 comprises 15 residues. CDR3 sequence reads: CASSPAQAPNYGYTF. The CDR3 DNA is TGTGCCAGCAGCCCCGCCCAGGCCCCTAACTATGGCTACACCTTC.

Concerning this clonotype: A much larger clone sits a single nucleotide away, making a read error possible. This rearrangement joins TRBV7-2 to TRBJ2-1, with D perhaps TRBD2 (7 bases). Germline-derived CDR1 and CDR2 are SGHTA and FQGNSA. V lost 1 base and J 6 bases, leaving 13 bases between the germline ends. The CDR3 covers 15 residues. The CDR3, as DNA: TGTGCCAGCAGCTTAGGACGAGGGGGGGCCAATGAGCAGTTCTTC. It translates to CASSLGRGGANEQFF.

The genes are TRBV5-1 and TRBJ1-2; D is unresolved. V lost 2 bases and J 4 bases, leaving 9 bases between the germline ends. The length of the CDR3 is 13 residues. Germline CDR1 and CDR2: SGHRS and YFSETQ. In DNA form, the CDR3 reads TGCGCCAGCAGCTTCGAACAGCTCTATGGCTACACCTTC. Its protein is CASSFEQLYGYTF.

J is TRBJ2-7 and V is TRBV28; D remains unclear. The CDR3 has 15 amino acids. V shed 6 bases and J shed 0 bases, with 15 bases lying between them. From germline, CDR1 is MDHEN and CDR2 SYDVKM. CDR3: CASSPGTMSSYEQYF. CDR3 DNA: TGTGCCAGCAGCCCCGGCACCATGAGCTCCTACGAGCAGTACTTC.

The chain carries TRBV10-3 and TRBJ2-5; 13 bases fit TRBD2. The J segment lost 13 bases and the V segment lost 6 bases, leaving 8 bases of the junction unmatched. The CDR3 is made up of 13 amino acids. Germline values: CDR1 ENHRY, CDR2 SYGVKD. CDR3 amino acids: CAISPGLAGDPYF. Here the CDR3 DNA reads TGTGCCATCAGCCCCGGACTAGCGGGGGATCCGTACTTC.

This clonotype has more than one count but fewer than ten. This chain uses TRBV20-1 with TRBJ2-1; TRBD2 matches at 11 bases. Matching the DNA end better, TRBJ2-7 makes the J call doubtful. Germline V gives CDR1 DFQATT, CDR2 SNEGSKA (reference sequence). The CDR3 consists of 18 residues. Here the CDR3 DNA reads TGCAGTCCGAGTTCCCATCTCACTAGCGGGAGTTCGTACAATGAGCAGTACTTC. This codes for CSPSSHLTSGSSYNEQYF.

The chain couples TRBV19 to TRBJ1-5; no reliable D call. The CDR3 length is 12 residues. Germline V gene sequence: CDR1 LNHDA, CDR2 SQIVND (reference sequence). Deletions cut 5 bases from V and 5 bases from J, with 7 bases between. CDR3 in amino acids: CASSWAHQPQHF. For the CDR3, the DNA is TGTGCCAGTAGTTGGGCCCATCAGCCCCAGCATTTT.

J is TRBJ1-2 and V is TRBV28; TRBD1 matches 9 bases. J was trimmed by 4 bases and V by 4 bases; bases with no gene match: 7. CDR1 and CDR2 from the germline V gene are MDHEN and SYDVKM. This CDR3 spans 15 amino acids. In nucleotides, the CDR3 is TGTGCCAGCAGTTCCGGGACAGGGAGGGGCTATGGCTACACCTTC. It yields the protein CASSSGTGRGYGYTF.

As to this clonotype: This sequence may be a read error, since a much larger clone differs from it by one base. This rearrangement joins TRBV30 to TRBJ2-7; D remains ambiguous. The length of the CDR3 is 12 residues. CDR1 is GTSNPN and CDR2 is SVGIG in the germline V gene (reference sequence). V dropped 3 bases and J dropped 5 bases, with 11 bases sitting between them. The CDR3 protein is CAWRVRAHEQYF. Here the CDR3 DNA reads TGTGCCTGGAGGGTACGAGCGCACGAGCAGTACTTC.

This clonotype has only a few counts. The chain uses TRBV7-2 and TRBJ2-7; D may be TRBD1 (5 bases). The CDR3 totals 14 residues. Germline CDR1 and CDR2: SGHTA and FQGNSA. V shed 5 bases and J shed 2 bases, with 13 bases lying between them. CDR3 nucleotides: TGTGCCAGCAGCCCTAAGCCGGACACCTACGAGCAGTACTTC. Encoded protein: CASSPKPDTYEQYF.

This clonotype has more than one count but fewer than ten. The V call is TRBV7-9, the J call TRBJ2-1; D may be TRBD1 (5 bases). This CDR3 has 14 amino acids. V was trimmed by 5 bases and J by 9 bases, leaving 17 bases between them. CDR1 SEHNR and CDR2 FQNEAQ come from the germline V gene (reference sequence). The CDR3 region has the DNA TGTGCCAGCAGCCTCCCTCGTGGGGCAAGTGAGCAGTTCTTC. Translating it yields CASSLPRGASEQFF. Together with reference TRBV7-9 and TRBJ2-1, the CDR3 gives the full variable domain: DTGVSQNPRHKITKRGQNVTFRCDPISEHNRLYWYRQTLGQGPEFLTYFQNEAQLEKSRLLSDRFSAERPKGSFSTLEIQRTEQGDSAMYLCASSLPRGASEQFFGPGTRLTVL.